This entry describes one TCR beta chain. The germline gives CDR1 SGHAT, CDR2 FQNNGV. V trimming: 5 bases; J trimming: 0 bases; junction bases outside the gene matches: 11. The CDR3 is made up of 17 amino acids. TCRdb's copy holds only in-frame clones and misses some; the assay was immunoSEQ multiplex PCR. The sample carries about 230,000 clones, 83% recorded once. The data are from a study of blood T cell repertoires in COVID-19. Across the whole study: COVID-19 samples, acute and convalescent, were from the United States, Italy and Spain.

The chain uses TRBV11-2 and TRBJ2-3; the match to TRBD2 covers 7 bases. The receptor was isolated from a woman aged 50 to 60 with acute or convalescent COVID-19. Source material: peripheral blood. CDR3 sequence: CASSPFLGGTSTDTQYF. DNA for the CDR3: TGTGCCAGCAGCCCGTTCCTCGGGGGGACTAGCACAGATACGCAGTATTTT.